The rows below give T cell receptor beta chains drawn from one sample of a study of cytomegalovirus exposure and HLA in healthy donors. Here immunoSEQ multiplex PCR was the method, and the copy in TCRdb shows in-frame clones only, minus some. Among around 150,000 clones listed, nearly 80% were seen once. Specimen: PBMCs. Every receptor here comes from a woman between 50 and 59 years old in good health and CMV-seropositive. Both conserved end residues are part of each CDR3. D genes are given only for firm matches. Size is stated for part of the rows, as once, few or many counts, or as a class when the clone is expanded.

>few|TRBV28|TRBD1|TRBJ2-7
TGTGCCAGCAGTTACCTGACCATCGGGACAGGGACGTACGAGCAGTACTTC
CASSYLTIGTGTYEQYF
>once|TRBV30|.|TRBJ1-5
TGTGCCTGGGGAACGTTAGACACCTACAATCAGCCCCAGCATTTT
CAWGTLDTYNQPQHF
>.|TRBV5-1|TRBD1|TRBJ2-7
TGCGCCAGCAGCTGGGGGGGACAGGGCTACGAGCAGTACTTC
CASSWGGQGYEQYF
>.|TRBV14|.|TRBJ2-1
TGTGCCAGCAGCCATTTGGGCAACTCCTACAATGAGCAGTTCTTC
CASSHLGNSYNEQFF
>.|TRBV7-8|.|TRBJ1-1
TGTGCCAGCAGCTTACGACAGTTGAACACTGAAGCTTTCTTT
CASSLRQLNTEAFF
>.|TRBV4-1|.|TRBJ2-1
TGCGCCAGCAGCCAAAGACACCTGACGGACAATGAGCAGTTCTTC
CASSQRHLTDNEQFF
>.|TRBV9|TRBD2|TRBJ2-7
TGTGCCAGCAGCGTAGGGGGGAGGGCCCCCTACGAGCAGTACTTC
CASSVGGRAPYEQYF
>.|TRBV19|.|TRBJ1-2
TGTGCCAGTAGTATAGGCACAGACGCGGGCGGCTACACCTTC
CASSIGTDAGGYTF
>.|TRBV18|TRBD1|TRBJ2-7
TGTGCCAGCGCGCGGACAGGGGGCGGCTACGAGCAGTACTTC
CASARTGGGYEQYF
>.|TRBV4-1|.|TRBJ1-1
TGCGCCAGCAGCCCATACGCCGGGACAAGGAACACTGAAGCTTTCTTT
CASSPYAGTRNTEAFF
>.|TRBV6-6|.|TRBJ2-3
TGTGCCAGCAGTTACGGGGGCCGCACAGATACGCAGTATTTT
CASSYGGRTDTQYF
>.|TRBV7-6|TRBD1|TRBJ2-7
TGTGCCAGCAGCAGCCGGACAGGCCTAGGGGGTTACGAGCAGTACTTC
CASSSRTGLGGYEQYF
>.|TRBV9|TRBD2|TRBJ2-5
TGTGCCAGCAGCTTGGGACTAGCGGGGGATTTTGTCGAGACCCAGTACTTC
CASSLGLAGDFVETQYF
>.|TRBV29-1|.|TRBJ1-1
TGCAGCGTTGAAGACGGAGATTACACTGAAGCTTTCTTT
CSVEDGDYTEAFF
>.|TRBV7-3|.|TRBJ2-2
TGTGCCAGCAGTAGCACCGGGGAGCTGTTTTTT
CASSSTGELFF
>.|TRBV20-1|TRBD2|TRBJ2-1
TGCAGTGCCGCTGGGCTGTCGGGGGGGTTCTTC
CSAAGLSGGFF
>.|TRBV27|.|TRBJ1-2
TGTGCCAGCAGTTTAACAGAGAACTATGGCTACACCTTC
CASSLTENYGYTF
>.|TRBV5-8|.|TRBJ1-3
TGTGCCAGCAGCTTGCGGGGGGCAGGAAACACCATATATTTT
CASSLRGAGNTIYF